This T cell receptor beta chain was found in a study of graft-versus-host responses after intestinal transplantation. On the study more broadly: Grafts that recipients had were multivisceral, liver-intestinal, or isolated intestinal transplants. Anti-thymocyte globulin served as induction for all recipients, who then took tacrolimus and steroids for about three years. General study results and limits: Detected in recipient marrow were GvH clones, some of which were first observed in ileum or blood.

In regard to this clone: No antigen is known for it.

V lost 5 bases to trimming and J lost 3 bases, with 11 bases between them. This CDR3 is built from 13 residues. The germline V gene encodes CDR1 MNHNS and CDR2 SASEGT. Libraries were prepared by immunoSEQ multiplex PCR; TCRdb keeps only in-frame clonotypes and omits some of them. Here the sample spans some 95,000 clones, 91% being singletons. This chain links TRBV6-1 with TRBJ2-7, with unresolved D. This TCR came from a human donor who received an intestinal transplant. The sample consisted of unstimulated CD8+ T cells sorted from spleen or lymph node cells, taken before intestinal transplant. CDR3 loop: CASSSRQVYEQYF. CDR3 nucleotide sequence: TGTGCCAGCAGTAGTAGACAAGTCTACGAGCAGTACTTC.